This T cell receptor beta chain was sequenced during a study of spatial heterogeneity in lung cancer. TCRdb redid the calling of the 5' RACE reads with MiXCR, one entry per CDR3 protein. This table has some 120,000 distinct CDR3 sequences, 12% appearing once. Time point described: blood at routine non-recurrence follow-up after resection. Whole RNA came from tumor, nontumor lung or frozen PBMC and was sequenced without being sorted. This CDR3 contains 14 residues. Germline V lookup: CDR1 KGHDR, CDR2 SFDVKD. V dropped 4 bases and J dropped 8 bases, with 16 bases sitting between them. The V and J genes are TRBV24-1 and TRBJ1-1; a possible D gene is TRBD1 (6 bases). The origin of this receptor is a male donor with early-stage non-small cell lung cancer. The sample consisted of PBMCs, taken at follow-up. The CDR3 DNA follows: TGTGCCACCAGTGACAGCACAGGGATGACGGAAGCTTTCTTT. Translation gives CATSDSTGMTEAFF.